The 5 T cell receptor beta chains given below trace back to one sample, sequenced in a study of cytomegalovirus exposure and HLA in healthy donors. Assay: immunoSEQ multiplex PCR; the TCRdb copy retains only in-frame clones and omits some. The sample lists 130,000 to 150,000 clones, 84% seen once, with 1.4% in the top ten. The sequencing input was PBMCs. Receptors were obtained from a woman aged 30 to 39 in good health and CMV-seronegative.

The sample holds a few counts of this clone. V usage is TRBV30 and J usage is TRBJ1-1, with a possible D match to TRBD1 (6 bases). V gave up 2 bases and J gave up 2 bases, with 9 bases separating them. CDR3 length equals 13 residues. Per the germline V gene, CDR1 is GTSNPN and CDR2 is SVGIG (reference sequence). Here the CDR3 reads CAWSNRANTEAFF. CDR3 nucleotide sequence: TGTGCCTGGAGTAACAGGGCAAACACTGAAGCTTTCTTT.

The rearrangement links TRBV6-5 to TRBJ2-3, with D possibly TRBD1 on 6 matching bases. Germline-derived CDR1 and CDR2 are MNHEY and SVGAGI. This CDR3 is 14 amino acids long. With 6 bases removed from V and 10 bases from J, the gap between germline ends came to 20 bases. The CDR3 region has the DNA TGTGCCAGCAGGCGTAGCCGGGACACGCCTGCGCAGTATTTT. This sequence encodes CASRRSRDTPAQYF.

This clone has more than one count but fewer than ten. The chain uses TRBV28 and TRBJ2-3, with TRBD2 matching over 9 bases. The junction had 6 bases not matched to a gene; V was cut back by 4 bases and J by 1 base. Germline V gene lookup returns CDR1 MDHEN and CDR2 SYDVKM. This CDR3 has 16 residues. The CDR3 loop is CASSSSSGTGTDTQYF. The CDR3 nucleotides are TGTGCCAGCAGTTCCTCTAGCGGGACCGGCACAGATACGCAGTATTTT.

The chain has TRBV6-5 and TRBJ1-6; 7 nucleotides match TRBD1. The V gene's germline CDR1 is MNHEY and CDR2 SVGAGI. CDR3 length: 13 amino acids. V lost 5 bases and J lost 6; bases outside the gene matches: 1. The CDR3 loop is CASSRDSNSPLHF. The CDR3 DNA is TGTGCCAGCAGTCGGGACAGTAATTCACCCCTCCACTTT.

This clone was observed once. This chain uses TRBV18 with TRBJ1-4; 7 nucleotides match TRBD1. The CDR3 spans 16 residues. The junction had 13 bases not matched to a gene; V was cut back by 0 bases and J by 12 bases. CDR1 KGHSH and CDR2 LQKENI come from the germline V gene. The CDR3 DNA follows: TGTGCCAGCTCACCACCGGCAGGGACAGAATCTCTAGAACTGTTTTTT. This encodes CASSPPAGTESLELFF.